Detailed here is one TCR beta chain. This sample stems from a study of blood T cell repertoires in COVID-19. Study information: There were acute and convalescent COVID-19 samples, and they came from the United States, Italy and Spain. PBMCs, B-cell-depleted T cells, or T cells provided the cDNA or gDNA that made up the material.

The length of the CDR3 is 17 residues. Germline V lookup: CDR1 GTSNPN, CDR2 SVGIG (reference sequence). The V end lost 4 bases, the J end lost 4 bases, and 25 bases lay between the germline ends. As originally analysed: Estimation of nucleated cell counts was performed using reference gene primer amplification. Method: immunoSEQ multiplex PCR; TCRdb's copy keeps in-frame clones and lacks some. The DNA gave D and trimming, while V, J and clone size come from that table. The sample has hundreds of thousands of clones, under 90% seen once. The genes are TRBV30 and TRBJ2-5; a weak D match, TRBD2 (6 bases). The receptor was isolated from a young man with active or convalescent COVID-19. The sequencing sample was made of peripheral blood. Here the CDR3 reads CAWKGLGGFPIGETQYF. The CDR3 DNA follows: TGTGCCTGGAAGGGCTTGGGAGGTTTTCCGATTGGAGAGACCCAGTACTTC.